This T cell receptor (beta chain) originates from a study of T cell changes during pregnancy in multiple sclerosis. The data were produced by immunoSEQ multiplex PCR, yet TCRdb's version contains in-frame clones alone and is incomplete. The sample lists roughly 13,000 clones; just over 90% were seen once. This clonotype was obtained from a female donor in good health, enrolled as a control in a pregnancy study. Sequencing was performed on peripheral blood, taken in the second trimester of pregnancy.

CDR3 region: CASSPGRLAGMEQFF. DNA for the CDR3: TGTGCCAGCAGCCCGGGTAGACTAGCGGGGATGGAGCAGTTCTTC. This chain connects TRBV11-2 to TRBJ2-1, with 11 positions matching TRBD2. Trimming at V came to 5 bases and at J to 10 bases, leaving 10 bases not matched to a gene. CDR1 and CDR2 from the germline V gene are SGHAT and FQNNGV. There are 15 residues in the CDR3.